Listed below are T cell receptor beta chains from one sample, sequenced in a study of OX40 agonist ivuxolimab in advanced cancers. Method: immunoSEQ multiplex PCR; TCRdb's copy keeps in-frame clones and lacks some. The data contain about 80,000 clones, about 93% of them singletons. This sample comprised CD4+ or CD8+ T cells sorted from blood, obtained in a trial of the OX40 agonist ivuxolimab. These receptors all stem from an adult with an advanced solid tumor such as melanoma, head and neck, liver or kidney cancer. Each CDR3 is given with its conserved first and last residue. Fields, in order: V gene, J gene, clone size, D gene, CDR3 protein, CDR3 DNA. D genes are given only for firm matches. Expanded clones are given a class, and other clones once, few, many or no size at all.

>TRBV27|TRBJ1-4|-|-
CASSFFPAGGPDEKLFF
TGTGCCAGCAGTTTTTTTCCCGCCGGGGGGCCGGATGAAAAACTGTTTTTT
>TRBV5-6|TRBJ2-1|-|TRBD2
CASSLLRAGGGEQFF
TGTGCCAGCAGCTTGCTTAGAGCGGGAGGGGGTGAGCAGTTCTTC
>TRBV9|TRBJ1-1|-|-
CASSSRGSRGTEAFF
TGTGCCAGCAGCTCTCGGGGCAGTAGGGGCACTGAAGCTTTCTTT
>TRBV6-5|TRBJ2-5|-|TRBD1
CASSYRDRDKETQYF
TGTGCCAGCAGTTACCGGGACAGGGACAAAGAGACCCAGTACTTC
>TRBV29-1|TRBJ2-5|-|-
CSVDSRLHRETQYF
TGCAGCGTTGATTCCAGACTCCATCGAGAGACCCAGTACTTC
>TRBV5-6|TRBJ2-5|-|-
CASILGWAQETQYF
TGTGCCAGTATTCTTGGGTGGGCTCAAGAGACCCAGTACTTC
>TRBV5-4|TRBJ2-7|-|-
CASSLGSGGTTPRPYEQYF
TGTGCCAGCAGCTTGGGTTCTGGCGGGACCACCCCCAGGCCCTACGAGCAGTACTTC
>TRBV4-3|TRBJ1-2|-|-
CASSPRLDYGYTF
TGCGCCAGCAGCCCACGTTTAGACTATGGCTACACCTTC
>TRBV6-5|TRBJ1-2|-|TRBD1
CASSPGTAIYGYTF
TGTGCCAGCAGCCCCGGGACAGCGATTTATGGCTACACCTTC
>TRBV11-3|TRBJ2-2|-|-
CASSLTPPLDRNTGELFF
TGTGCCAGCAGCTTAACCCCTCCACTCGACCGGAACACCGGGGAGCTGTTTTTT
>TRBV27|TRBJ2-3|-|TRBD2
CASLSGTTDTQYF
TGTGCCAGCCTAAGCGGGACGACAGATACGCAGTATTTT
>TRBV15|TRBJ1-4|once|-
CATSRLYWGGAETNEKLFF
TGTGCCACCAGCAGACTATACTGGGGGGGCGCAGAAACTAATGAAAAACTGTTTTTT
>TRBV15|TRBJ2-1|-|TRBD2
CATSRGFLAGVHNEQFF
TGTGCCACCAGCAGAGGATTCCTAGCGGGAGTTCACAATGAGCAGTTCTTC
>TRBV4-3|TRBJ2-1|-|-
CASSQDLGLGGSYNEQFF
TGCGCCAGCAGCCAAGATCTAGGACTAGGGGGGTCCTACAATGAGCAGTTCTTC
>TRBV11-3|TRBJ1-2|-|-
CASSDRGHLSGGYTF
TGTGCCAGCAGCGACCGCGGACACCTTTCGGGTGGCTACACCTTC
>TRBV10-3|TRBJ1-1|-|-
CAISGPGAGTTEAFF
TGTGCCATCAGTGGCCCAGGCGCAGGAACCACTGAAGCTTTCTTT
>TRBV5-6|TRBJ2-1|-|-
CASSLAAGIPYNEQFF
TGTGCCAGCAGCTTAGCGGCGGGGATACCCTACAATGAGCAGTTCTTC
>TRBV5-6|TRBJ2-1|-|-
CASSPHQGNEQFF
TGTGCCAGCAGCCCCCACCAGGGGAATGAGCAGTTCTTC
>TRBV7-9|TRBJ2-5|-|TRBD2
CASSLVELAGVETQYF
TGTGCCAGCAGCTTAGTGGAACTAGCGGGAGTGGAGACCCAGTACTTC
>TRBV11-2|TRBJ1-1|once|-
CASSLSSTLAPGTEAFF
TGTGCCAGCAGCTTATCCTCGACCTTGGCCCCAGGGACTGAAGCTTTCTTT